The clone carrying this TCR beta chain has only one observation. What it binds is unknown. Method: immunoSEQ multiplex PCR; TCRdb's copy keeps in-frame clones and lacks some. Among more than 100,000 clones listed, 80% to 90% were seen once. There are 15 residues in the CDR3. V lost 6 bases, J lost 10 bases, and 14 bases stayed unmatched. Germline values: CDR1 WNHNN, CDR2 SYGVQD (reference sequence). This sample was included in a study of T cells in localized non-small cell lung cancer. General study points: Heterogeneity within the tumor remains possible, as just one region underwent sequencing.

The TCR sequence derives from a female donor older than 55 with stage I lung adenocarcinoma. Sample: peripheral blood, taken before any cancer treatment. This chain links TRBV10-1 with TRBJ2-1; 8 bases match TRBD2. CDR3 amino acids: CASSTFQGTRAEQFF. The CDR3 DNA reads as TGCGCCAGCAGCACTTTCCAAGGGACTAGAGCGGAGCAGTTCTTC.